This TCR beta chain originates from a study of T cell repertoires in cytomegalovirus infection. Study as a whole: Used in the study were CMV epitopes, some recently identified and HLA-C-restricted, others well-studied and HLA-B-restricted. A matching HLA type, together with CMV infection, was signaled by public TCR beta signatures. Study observations and caveats: Summed public TCR beta family frequency identified CMV carriers bearing the relevant HLA. The ex vivo response was dominated by HLA-C-restricted CMV-specific TCR beta clonotypes.

CDR3 length: 17 residues. Germline CDR1 and CDR2: ENHRY and SYGVKD. V was pared by 3 bases and J by 4 bases, with 13 bases of the junction left unmatched. TCRdb re-called the reads through MiXCR, storing one row per CDR3 protein. The data show approximately 910,000 distinct CDR3 sequences, with roughly 31% seen just once and 13% held by the top ten. This clonotype showed up many times. Its antigen is unknown. Material: cultured CD8+ T cells from PBMCs, obtained from culture after CMV antigen stimulation. The clonotype comes from a human donor in good health (CMV status not recorded). Some clones in this sample may be carry-over from other donors' samples. V is TRBV10-3 and J is TRBJ2-7; 9 bases are a match to TRBD1. CDR3 in amino acids: CAISDYSGTGLIYEQYF. Here the CDR3 DNA reads TGTGCCATCAGTGATTATTCCGGGACAGGGCTCATTTACGAGCAGTACTTC.